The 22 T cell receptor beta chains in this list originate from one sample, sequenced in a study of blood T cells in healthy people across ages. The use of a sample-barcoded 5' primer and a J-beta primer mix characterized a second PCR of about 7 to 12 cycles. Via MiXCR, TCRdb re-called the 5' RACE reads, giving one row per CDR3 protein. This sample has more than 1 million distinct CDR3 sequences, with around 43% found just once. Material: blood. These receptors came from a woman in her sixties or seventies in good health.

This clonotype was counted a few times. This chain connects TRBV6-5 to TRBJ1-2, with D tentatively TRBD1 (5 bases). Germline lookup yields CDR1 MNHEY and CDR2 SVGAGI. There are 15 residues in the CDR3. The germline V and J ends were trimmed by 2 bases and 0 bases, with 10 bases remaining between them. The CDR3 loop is CASSYEGAPNYGYTF. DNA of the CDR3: TGTGCCAGCAGTTACGAAGGGGCACCTAACTATGGCTACACCTTC.

CDR3 residues: CSVAMTGSLYEQYF. CDR3 in DNA: TGCAGCGTTGCGATGACAGGGAGCCTCTACGAGCAGTACTTC. The chain uses TRBV29-1 and TRBJ2-7, with 7 positions matching TRBD1. The V gene's germline CDR1 is SQVTM and CDR2 ANQGSEA. V was clipped by 4 bases and J by 3 bases; unmatched bases: 9. The CDR3 runs to 14 residues.

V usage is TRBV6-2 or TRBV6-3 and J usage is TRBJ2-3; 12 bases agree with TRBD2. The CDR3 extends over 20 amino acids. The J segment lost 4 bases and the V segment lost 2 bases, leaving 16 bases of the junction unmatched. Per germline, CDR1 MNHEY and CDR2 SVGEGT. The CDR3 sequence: CASSYSFLAGGQFGPDTQYF. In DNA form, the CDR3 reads TGTGCCAGCAGTTACAGTTTTCTAGCGGGAGGGCAGTTCGGACCAGATACGCAGTATTTT.

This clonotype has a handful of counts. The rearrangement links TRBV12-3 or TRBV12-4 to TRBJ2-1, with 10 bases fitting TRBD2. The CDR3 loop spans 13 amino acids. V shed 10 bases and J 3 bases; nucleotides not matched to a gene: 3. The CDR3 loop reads CAISGGSYNEQFF. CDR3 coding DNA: TGTGCCATTAGCGGGGGGAGCTACAATGAGCAGTTCTTC.

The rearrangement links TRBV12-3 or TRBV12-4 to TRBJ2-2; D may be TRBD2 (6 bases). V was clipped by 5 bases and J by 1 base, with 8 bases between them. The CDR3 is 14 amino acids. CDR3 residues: CASSAGLNTGELFF. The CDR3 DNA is TGTGCCAGCAGTGCGGGATTGAACACCGGGGAGCTGTTTTTT.

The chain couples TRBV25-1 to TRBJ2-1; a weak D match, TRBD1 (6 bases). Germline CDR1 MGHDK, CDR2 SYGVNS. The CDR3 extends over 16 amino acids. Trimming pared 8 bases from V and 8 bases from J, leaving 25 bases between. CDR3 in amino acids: CASHAPGLVGGDEQFF. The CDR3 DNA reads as TGTGCCAGCCACGCCCCTGGGCTAGTTGGGGGCGATGAGCAGTTCTTC.

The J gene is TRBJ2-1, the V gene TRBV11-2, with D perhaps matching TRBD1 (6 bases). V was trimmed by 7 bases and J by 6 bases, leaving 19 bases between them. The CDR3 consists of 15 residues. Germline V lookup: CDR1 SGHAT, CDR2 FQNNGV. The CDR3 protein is CASNQIRGPFNEQFF. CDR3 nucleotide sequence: TGTGCCAGCAACCAAATCAGGGGACCCTTCAATGAGCAGTTCTTC.

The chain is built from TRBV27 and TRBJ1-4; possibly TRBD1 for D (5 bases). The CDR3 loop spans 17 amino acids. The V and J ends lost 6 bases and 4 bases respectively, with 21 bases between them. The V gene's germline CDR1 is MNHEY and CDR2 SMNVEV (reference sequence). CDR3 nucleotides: TGTGCCAGCAGCAATGCCCCGGGGGGGGTGGATAATGAAAAACTGTTTTTT. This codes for CASSNAPGGVDNEKLFF.

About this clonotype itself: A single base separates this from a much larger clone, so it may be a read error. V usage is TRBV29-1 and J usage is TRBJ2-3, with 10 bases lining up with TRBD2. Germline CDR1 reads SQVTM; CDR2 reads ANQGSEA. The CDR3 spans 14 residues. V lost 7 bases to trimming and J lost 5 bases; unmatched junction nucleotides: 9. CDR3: CSGVGTSEIDTQYF. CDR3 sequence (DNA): TGCAGCGGGGTGGGGACTAGCGAAATAGATACGCAGTATTTT.

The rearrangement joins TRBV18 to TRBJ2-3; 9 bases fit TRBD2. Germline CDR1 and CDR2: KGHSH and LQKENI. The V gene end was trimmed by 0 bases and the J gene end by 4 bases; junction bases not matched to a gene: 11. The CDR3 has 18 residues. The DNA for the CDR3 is TGTGCCAGCTCACCACCACGCAGGGTAGCGGGAGACGCAGATACGCAGTATTTT. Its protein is CASSPPRRVAGDADTQYF.

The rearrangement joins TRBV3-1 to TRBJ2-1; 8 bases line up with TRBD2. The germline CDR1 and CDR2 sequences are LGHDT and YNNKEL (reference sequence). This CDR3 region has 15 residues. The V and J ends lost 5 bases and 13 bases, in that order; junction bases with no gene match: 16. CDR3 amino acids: CASSFPGTSGKTQFF. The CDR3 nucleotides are TGTGCCAGCAGCTTCCCCGGGACTAGTGGAAAGACCCAGTTCTTC.

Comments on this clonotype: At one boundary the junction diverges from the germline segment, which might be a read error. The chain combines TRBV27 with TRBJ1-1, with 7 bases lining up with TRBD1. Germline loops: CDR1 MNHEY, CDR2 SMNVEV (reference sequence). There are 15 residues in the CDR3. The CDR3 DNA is TGTGCCTGCAGTTCAACAGGGGCCCCGAACACTGAAGCTTTCTTT. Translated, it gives CACSSTGAPNTEAFF.

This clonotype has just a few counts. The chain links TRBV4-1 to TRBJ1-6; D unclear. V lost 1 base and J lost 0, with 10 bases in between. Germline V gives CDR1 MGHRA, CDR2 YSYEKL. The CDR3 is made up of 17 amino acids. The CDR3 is CASSQGPLSSYNSPLHF. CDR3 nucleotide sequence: TGCGCCAGCAGCCAAGGGCCACTGAGCTCCTATAATTCACCCCTCCACTTT.

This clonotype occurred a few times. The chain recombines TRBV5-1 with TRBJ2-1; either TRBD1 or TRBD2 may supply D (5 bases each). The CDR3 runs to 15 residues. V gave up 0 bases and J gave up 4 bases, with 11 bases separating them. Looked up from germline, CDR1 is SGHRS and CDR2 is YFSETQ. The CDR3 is CASSLVRGPYNEQFF. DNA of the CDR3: TGCGCCAGCAGCTTGGTAAGGGGACCTTACAATGAGCAGTTCTTC.

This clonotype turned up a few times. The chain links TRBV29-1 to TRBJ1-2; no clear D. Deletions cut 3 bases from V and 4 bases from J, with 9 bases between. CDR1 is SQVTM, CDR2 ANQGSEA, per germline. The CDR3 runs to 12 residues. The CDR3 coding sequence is TGCAGCGTTGACAGGCCCGGCTATGGCTACACCTTC. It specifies CSVDRPGYGYTF. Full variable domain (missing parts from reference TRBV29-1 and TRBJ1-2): SAVISQKPSRDICQRGTSLTIQCQVDSQVTMMFWYRQQPGQSLTLIATANQGSEATYESGFVIDKFPISRPNLTFSTLTVSNMSPEDSSIYLCSVDRPGYGYTFGSGTRLTVV.

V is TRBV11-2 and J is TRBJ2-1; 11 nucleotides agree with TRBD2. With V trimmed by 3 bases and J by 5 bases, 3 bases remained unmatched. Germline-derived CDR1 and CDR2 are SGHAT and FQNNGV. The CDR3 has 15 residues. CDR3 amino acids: CASSFSGRENNEQFF. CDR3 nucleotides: TGTGCCAGCAGCTTTAGCGGGAGGGAAAACAATGAGCAGTTCTTC.

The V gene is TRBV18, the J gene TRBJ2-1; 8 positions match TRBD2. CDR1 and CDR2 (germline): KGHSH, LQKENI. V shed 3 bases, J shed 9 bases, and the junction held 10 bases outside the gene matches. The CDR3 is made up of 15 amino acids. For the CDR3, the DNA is TGTGCCAGCTCACCTCCGAGACTAGCGTCGGGTGAGCAGTTCTTC. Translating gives CASSPPRLASGEQFF.

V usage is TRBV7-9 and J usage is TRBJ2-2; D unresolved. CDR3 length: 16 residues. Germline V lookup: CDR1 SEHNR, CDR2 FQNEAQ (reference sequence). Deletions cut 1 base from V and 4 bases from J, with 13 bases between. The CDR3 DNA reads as TGTGCCAGCAGCTTAGTAGCTTTAATAGGCACCGGGGAGCTGTTTTTT. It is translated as CASSLVALIGTGELFF.

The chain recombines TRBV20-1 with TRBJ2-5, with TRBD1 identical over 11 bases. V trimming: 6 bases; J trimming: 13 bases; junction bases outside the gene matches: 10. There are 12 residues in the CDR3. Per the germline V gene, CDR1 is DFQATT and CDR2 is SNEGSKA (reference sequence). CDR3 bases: TGCAGTGCCCGGACAGGGGGCGAAGATCTGTACTTC. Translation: CSARTGGEDLYF.

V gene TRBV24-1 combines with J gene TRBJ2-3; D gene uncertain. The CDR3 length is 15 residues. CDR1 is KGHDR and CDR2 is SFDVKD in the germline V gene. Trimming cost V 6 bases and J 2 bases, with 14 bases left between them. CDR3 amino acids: CATSHGRMHTDTQYF. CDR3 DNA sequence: TGTGCCACCAGTCATGGCAGAATGCACACAGATACGCAGTATTTT.

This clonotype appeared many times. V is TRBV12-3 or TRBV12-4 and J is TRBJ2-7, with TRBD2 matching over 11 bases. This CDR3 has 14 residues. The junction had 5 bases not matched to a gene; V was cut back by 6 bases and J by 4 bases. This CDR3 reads CASSLGTSGYEQYF. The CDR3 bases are TGTGCCAGCAGCTTGGGGACTAGCGGTTACGAGCAGTACTTC.

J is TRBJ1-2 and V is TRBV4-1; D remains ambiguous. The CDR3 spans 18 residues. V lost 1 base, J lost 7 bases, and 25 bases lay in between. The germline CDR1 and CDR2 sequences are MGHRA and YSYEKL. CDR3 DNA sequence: TGCGCCAGCAGCCAAGTGGCGCGGTGGTCCGGGAGTGATGGTGGCTACACCTTC. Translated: CASSQVARWSGSDGGYTF.